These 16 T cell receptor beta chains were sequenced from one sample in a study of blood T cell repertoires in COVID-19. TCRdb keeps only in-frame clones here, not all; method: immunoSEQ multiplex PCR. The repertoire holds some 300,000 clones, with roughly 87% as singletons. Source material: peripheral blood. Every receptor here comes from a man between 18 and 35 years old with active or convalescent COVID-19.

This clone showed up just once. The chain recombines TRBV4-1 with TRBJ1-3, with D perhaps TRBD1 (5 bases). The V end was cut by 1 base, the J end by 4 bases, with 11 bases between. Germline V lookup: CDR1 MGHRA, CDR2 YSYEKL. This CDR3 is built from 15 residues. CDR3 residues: CASSQGRTRGNTIYF. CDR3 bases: TGCGCCAGCAGCCAAGGAAGGACAAGGGGAAACACCATATATTTT.

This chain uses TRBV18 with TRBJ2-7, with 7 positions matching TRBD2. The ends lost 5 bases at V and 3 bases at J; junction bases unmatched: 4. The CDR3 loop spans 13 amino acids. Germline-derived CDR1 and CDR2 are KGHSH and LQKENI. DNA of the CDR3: TGTGCCAGCTCAAGGACTAGAAACTACGAGCAGTACTTC. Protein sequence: CASSRTRNYEQYF. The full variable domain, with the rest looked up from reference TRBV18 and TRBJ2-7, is NAGVMQNPRHLVRRRGQEARLRCSPMKGHSHVYWYRQLPEEGLKFMVYLQKENIIDESGMPKERFSAEFPKEGPSILRIQQVVRGDSAAYFCASSRTRNYEQYFGPGTRLTVT.

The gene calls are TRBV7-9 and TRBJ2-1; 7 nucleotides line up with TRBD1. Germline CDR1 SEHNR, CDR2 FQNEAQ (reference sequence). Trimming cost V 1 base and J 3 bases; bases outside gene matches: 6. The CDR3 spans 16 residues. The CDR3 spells CASSLGSTGYYNEQFF. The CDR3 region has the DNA TGTGCCAGCAGCTTAGGGTCGACAGGGTACTACAATGAGCAGTTCTTC.

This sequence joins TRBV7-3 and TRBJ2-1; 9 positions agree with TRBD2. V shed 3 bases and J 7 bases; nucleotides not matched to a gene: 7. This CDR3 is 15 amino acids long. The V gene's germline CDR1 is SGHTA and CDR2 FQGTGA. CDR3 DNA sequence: TGTGCCAGCAGCTTCTTAGCGGGAGCAGAGAATGAGCAGTTCTTC. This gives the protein CASSFLAGAENEQFF.

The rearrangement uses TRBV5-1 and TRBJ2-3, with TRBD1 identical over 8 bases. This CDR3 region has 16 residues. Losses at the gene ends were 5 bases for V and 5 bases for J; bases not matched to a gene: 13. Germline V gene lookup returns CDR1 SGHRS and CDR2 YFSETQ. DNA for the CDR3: TGCGCCAGCAGGTCGGGTTACCGGGACAGGATAGATACGCAGTATTTT. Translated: CASRSGYRDRIDTQYF.

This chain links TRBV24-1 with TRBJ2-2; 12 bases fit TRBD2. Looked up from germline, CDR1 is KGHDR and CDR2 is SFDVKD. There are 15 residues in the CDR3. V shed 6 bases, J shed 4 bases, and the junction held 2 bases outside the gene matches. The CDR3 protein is CATSLTSGSTGELFF. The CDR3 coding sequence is TGTGCCACCAGTCTGACTAGCGGGAGCACCGGGGAGCTGTTTTTT.

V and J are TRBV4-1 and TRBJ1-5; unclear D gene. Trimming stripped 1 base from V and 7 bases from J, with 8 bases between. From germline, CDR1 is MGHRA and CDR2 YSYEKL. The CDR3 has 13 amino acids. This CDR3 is CASSQVVSQPQHF. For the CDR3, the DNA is TGCGCCAGCAGCCAAGTGGTTAGCCAGCCCCAGCATTTT.

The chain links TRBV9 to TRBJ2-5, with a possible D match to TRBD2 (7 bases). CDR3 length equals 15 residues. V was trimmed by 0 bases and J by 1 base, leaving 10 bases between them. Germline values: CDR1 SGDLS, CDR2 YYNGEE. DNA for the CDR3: TGTGCCAGCAGCGTAGAGGGGGGGGGCCAAGAGACCCAGTACTTC. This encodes CASSVEGGGQETQYF.

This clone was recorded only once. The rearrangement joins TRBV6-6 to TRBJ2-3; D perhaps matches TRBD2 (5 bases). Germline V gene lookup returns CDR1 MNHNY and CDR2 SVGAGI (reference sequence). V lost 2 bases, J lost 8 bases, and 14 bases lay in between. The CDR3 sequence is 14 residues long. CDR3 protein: CASSYLETGSTQYF. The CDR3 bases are TGTGCCAGCAGTTACCTCGAGACGGGAAGTACGCAGTATTTT.

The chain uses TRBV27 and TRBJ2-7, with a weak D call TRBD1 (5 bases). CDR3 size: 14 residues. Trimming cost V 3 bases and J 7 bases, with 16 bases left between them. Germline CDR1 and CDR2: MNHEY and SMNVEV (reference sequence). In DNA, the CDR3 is TGTGCCAGCAGTTTTCGGGCAGGGTGGCGGGAGCAGTACTTC. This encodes CASSFRAGWREQYF.

The CDR3 sequence is CASSLRTSGYEQYF. CDR3 DNA sequence: TGTGCCAGCAGTTTAAGGACTAGCGGGTACGAGCAGTACTTC. The chain is built from TRBV27 and TRBJ2-7; TRBD2 aligns across 11 bases. The germline gives CDR1 MNHEY, CDR2 SMNVEV (reference sequence). The CDR3 sequence is 14 residues long. With V trimmed by 2 bases and J by 4 bases, 1 base remained unmatched.

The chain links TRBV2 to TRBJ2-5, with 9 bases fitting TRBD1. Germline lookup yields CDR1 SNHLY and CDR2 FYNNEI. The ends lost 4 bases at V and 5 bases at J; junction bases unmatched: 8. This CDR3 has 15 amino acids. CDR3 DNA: TGTGCCAGCAGTGGTGGGACAGGGCTGTGGGAGACCCAGTACTTC. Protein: CASSGGTGLWETQYF.

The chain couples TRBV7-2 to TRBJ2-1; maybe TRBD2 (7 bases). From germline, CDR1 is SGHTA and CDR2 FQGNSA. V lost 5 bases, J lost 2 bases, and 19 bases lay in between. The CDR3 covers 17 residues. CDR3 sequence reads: CASSPQGRGITYNEQFF. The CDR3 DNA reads TGTGCCAGCAGCCCCCAGGGGCGGGGGATTACCTACAATGAGCAGTTCTTC. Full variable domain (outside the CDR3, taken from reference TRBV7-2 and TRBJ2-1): GAGVSQSPSNKVTEKGKDVELRCDPISGHTALYWYRQSLGQGLEFLIYFQGNSAPDKSGLPSDRFSAERTGGSVSTLTIQRTQQEDSAVYLCASSPQGRGITYNEQFFGPGTRLTVL.

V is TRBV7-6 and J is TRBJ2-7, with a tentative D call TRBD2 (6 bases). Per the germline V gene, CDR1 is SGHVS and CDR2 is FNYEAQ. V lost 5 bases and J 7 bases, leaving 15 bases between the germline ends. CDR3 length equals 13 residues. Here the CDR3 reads CASSPTGAGEQYF. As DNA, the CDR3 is TGTGCCAGCAGCCCTACAGGAGCGGGTGAGCAGTACTTC.

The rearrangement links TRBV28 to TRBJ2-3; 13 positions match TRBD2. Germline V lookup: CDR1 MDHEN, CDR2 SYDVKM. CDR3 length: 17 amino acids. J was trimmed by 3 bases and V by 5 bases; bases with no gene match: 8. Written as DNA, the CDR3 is TGTGCCAGCAGTATAATTCAGACTAGCGGGAGGACAGATACGCAGTATTTT. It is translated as CASSIIQTSGRTDTQYF. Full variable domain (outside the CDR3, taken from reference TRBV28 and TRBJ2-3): DVKVTQSSRYLVKRTGEKVFLECVQDMDHENMFWYRQDPGLGLRLIYFSYDVKMKEKGDIPEGYSVSREKKERFSLILESASTNQTSMYLCASSIIQTSGRTDTQYFGPGTRLTVL.

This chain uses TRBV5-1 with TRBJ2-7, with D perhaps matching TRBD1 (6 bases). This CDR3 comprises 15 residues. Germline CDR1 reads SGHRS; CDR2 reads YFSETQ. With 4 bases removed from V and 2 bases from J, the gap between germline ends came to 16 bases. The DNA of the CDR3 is TGCGCCAGCAGCGCCATCCCGGACAGTCCCTACGAGCAGTACTTC. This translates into CASSAIPDSPYEQYF.